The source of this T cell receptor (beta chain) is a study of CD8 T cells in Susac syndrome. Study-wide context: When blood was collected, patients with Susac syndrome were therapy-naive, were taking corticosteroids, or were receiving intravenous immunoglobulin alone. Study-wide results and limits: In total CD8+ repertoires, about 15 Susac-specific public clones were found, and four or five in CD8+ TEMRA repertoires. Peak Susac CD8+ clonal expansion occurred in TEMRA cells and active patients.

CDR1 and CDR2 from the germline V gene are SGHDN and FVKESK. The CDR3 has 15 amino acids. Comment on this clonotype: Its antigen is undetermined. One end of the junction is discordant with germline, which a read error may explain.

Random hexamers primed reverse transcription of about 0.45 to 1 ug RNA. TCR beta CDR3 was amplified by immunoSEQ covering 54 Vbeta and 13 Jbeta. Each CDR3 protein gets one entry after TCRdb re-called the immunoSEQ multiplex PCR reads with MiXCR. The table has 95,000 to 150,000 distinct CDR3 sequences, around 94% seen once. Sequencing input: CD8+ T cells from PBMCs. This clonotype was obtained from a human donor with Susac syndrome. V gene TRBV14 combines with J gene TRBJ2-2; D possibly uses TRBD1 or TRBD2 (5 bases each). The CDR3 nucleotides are TGTGCCAGCAGCCTAACCGGGACCGTCACCAGGGAGCTGTTTTTT. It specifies CASSLTGTVTRELFF. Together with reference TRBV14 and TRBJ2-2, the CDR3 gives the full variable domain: EAGVTQFPSHSVIEKGQTVTLRCDPISGHDNLYWYRRVMGKEIKFLLHFVKESKQDESGMPNNRFLAERTGGTYSTLKVQPAELEDSGVYFCASSLTGTVTRELFFGEGSRLTVL.